Shown below are 18 T cell receptor beta chains from a single sample sequenced in a study of control samples from healthy donors and cancer patients. Only in-frame clones appear in the TCRdb table, and some are missing; sequencing was by immunoSEQ multiplex PCR. The sample yields roughly 54,000 clones, almost 96% seen once. The sample consisted of blood. These receptors were obtained from a woman in her 30s in good health.

V usage is TRBV21-1 and J usage is TRBJ2-1; the DNA was not used to check the table's D call, TRBD2. TRBV21-1 is tagged as a pseudogene. This CDR3 comprises 14 residues. The CDR3 sequence is CASSKQSNANEQFF. DNA of the CDR3: TGTGCCAGCAGCAAACAATCAAACGCGAATGAGCAGTTCTTC.

This chain connects TRBV2 to TRBJ1-1; 7 positions match TRBD1. Unmatched junction bases numbered 3, after V lost 2 bases and J lost 6 bases. CDR3 length: 13 residues. From germline, CDR1 is SNHLY and CDR2 FYNNEI. In DNA form, the CDR3 reads TGTGCCAGCAGTGAAAGGACAGGCGCTGAAGCTTTCTTT. As protein: CASSERTGAEAFF.

The V gene is TRBV6-6, the J gene TRBJ1-6, with D unclear. The CDR3 length is 15 residues. Germline lookup yields CDR1 MNHNY and CDR2 SVGAGI (reference sequence). V lost 2 bases to trimming and J lost 5 bases, with 10 bases between them. CDR3 protein: CASSYRGKDNSPLHF. The CDR3 nucleotides read TGTGCCAGCAGTTACAGAGGGAAGGATAATTCACCCCTCCACTTT.

The V call is TRBV3-1 (or the pseudogene TRBV3-2), the J call TRBJ2-3; either TRBD1 or TRBD2 may fit D (5 bases each). Germline V CDR1 and CDR2: LGHDT, YNNKEL (reference sequence). The CDR3 contains 13 residues. The V end was cut by 6 bases, the J end by 0 bases, with 7 bases between. This CDR3 is CASRRDSTDTQYF. The DNA of the CDR3 is TGTGCCAGCAGACGGGACAGCACAGATACGCAGTATTTT.

This clone was seen a handful of times. The J gene is TRBJ2-1, the V gene TRBV6-4; 12 bases agree with TRBD2. The CDR3 is 15 residues long. The V gene's germline CDR1 is MRHNA and CDR2 SNTAGT. The junction had 7 bases not matched to a gene; V was cut back by 6 bases and J by 7 bases. The CDR3 sequence is CASSRLAGEFNEQFF. The DNA of the CDR3 is TGTGCCAGCAGCAGACTAGCGGGAGAGTTTAATGAGCAGTTCTTC.

The chain combines TRBV11-2 with TRBJ1-1; possibly TRBD1 for D (5 bases). The V end lost 5 bases, the J end lost 0 bases, and 13 bases lay between the germline ends. The germline V gene encodes CDR1 SGHAT and CDR2 FQNNGV. This CDR3 is built from 15 residues. The CDR3 DNA is TGTGCCAGCAGCCCCGTACGGGGACTGAACACTGAAGCTTTCTTT. This translates into CASSPVRGLNTEAFF.

The rearrangement links TRBV10-3 to TRBJ2-5; TRBD2 aligns across 8 bases. The CDR3 totals 14 residues. Germline CDR1 reads ENHRY; CDR2 reads SYGVKD. With 4 bases clipped from V and 2 bases from J, the junction kept 3 bases outside the gene matches. CDR3 loop: CAISVLAEQETQYF. The CDR3 DNA sequence: TGTGCCATCAGTGTACTAGCGGAGCAAGAGACCCAGTACTTC.

The genes are TRBV28 and TRBJ2-1; TRBD1 is a possible D gene (7 bases). The CDR3 is made up of 15 amino acids. The germline V gene encodes CDR1 MDHEN and CDR2 SYDVKM. Deletions cut 6 bases from V and 9 bases from J, with 21 bases between. As DNA, the CDR3 is TGTGCCAGCAGCCAGGGGGGATTCCCGCCGACTGAGCAGTTCTTC. Translation gives CASSQGGFPPTEQFF.

CDR3 sequence reads: CASSLNRLNNEQFF. The CDR3 nucleotides are TGTGCCAGCAGCTTAAACCGACTGAACAATGAGCAGTTCTTC. The chain links TRBV7-3 to TRBJ2-1, with D uncertain. This CDR3 region has 14 residues. CDR1 SGHTA and CDR2 FQGTGA come from the germline V gene. V was shortened by 1 base and J by 5 bases, with 9 bases between the two germline ends.

The chain couples TRBV10-3 to TRBJ2-7, with 11 bases fitting TRBD2. Unmatched junction bases numbered 7, after V lost 0 bases and J lost 6 bases. This CDR3 has 16 amino acids. Germline CDR1 reads ENHRY; CDR2 reads SYGVKD. In DNA, the CDR3 is TGTGCCATCAGTGAGTCGATTCTAGCGGGAGGAGCCGAGCAGTACTTC. Translated: CAISESILAGGAEQYF.

V usage is TRBV7-9 and J usage is TRBJ2-1, with a tentative D call TRBD1 (6 bases). Trimming stripped 5 bases from V and 3 bases from J, with 8 bases between. This CDR3 is 13 amino acids long. The germline CDR1 and CDR2 sequences are SEHNR and FQNEAQ (reference sequence). The CDR3 protein is CASSPDSYNEQFF. For the CDR3, the DNA is TGTGCCAGCAGCCCGGACAGCTACAATGAGCAGTTCTTC.

This rearrangement joins TRBV5-1 to TRBJ2-2; D gene ambiguous. The CDR3 has 15 residues. Germline V gives CDR1 SGHRS, CDR2 YFSETQ. Trimming removed 0 bases at V and 2 bases at J, with 8 bases between. CDR3 protein: CASSLAAGNTGELFF. In DNA form, the CDR3 reads TGCGCCAGCAGCTTGGCAGCAGGCAACACCGGGGAGCTGTTTTTT.

The chain combines TRBV5-1 with TRBJ1-4; D not certain. The CDR3 length is 13 residues. With 6 bases removed from V and 7 bases from J, the gap between germline ends came to 13 bases. Germline-derived CDR1 and CDR2 are SGHRS and YFSETQ. The CDR3 DNA sequence: TGCGCCAGCAAGGGTCCCGTTGGTGAAAAACTGTTTTTT. Its translation: CASKGPVGEKLFF. Full variable domain (outside the CDR3, taken from reference TRBV5-1 and TRBJ1-4): KAGVTQTPRYLIKTRGQQVTLSCSPISGHRSVSWYQQTPGQGLQFLFEYFSETQRNKGNFPGRFSGRQFSNSRSEMNVSTLELGDSALYLCASKGPVGEKLFFGSGTQLSVL.

The chain employs TRBV6-4 and TRBJ2-1; no clear D gene. Germline CDR1 reads MRHNA; CDR2 reads SNTAGT. Trimming removed 4 bases at V and 6 bases at J, with 10 bases between. This CDR3 spans 13 amino acids. In DNA form, the CDR3 reads TGTGCCAGCAGTGGTTTGTGGGGCAATGAGCAGTTCTTC. Its translation: CASSGLWGNEQFF.

The J gene is TRBJ2-5, the V gene TRBV29-1; tentatively, D is TRBD2 (5 bases). The V and J ends lost 3 bases and 3 bases respectively, with 5 bases between them. This CDR3 spans 11 amino acids. Germline V lookup: CDR1 SQVTM, CDR2 ANQGSEA. CDR3 in DNA: TGCAGCGTTGAGGGAGAAGAGACCCAGTACTTC. It codes for CSVEGEETQYF.

This clone was seen just once. V is TRBV30 and J is TRBJ2-3, with 7 bases identical to TRBD2. V shed 4 bases and J 6 bases; nucleotides not matched to a gene: 10. The germline CDR1 and CDR2 sequences are GTSNPN and SVGIG (reference sequence). There are 14 residues in the CDR3. The CDR3 sequence is CAWTRTSVGDTQYF. CDR3 bases: TGTGCCTGGACCCGCACTAGCGTCGGGGATACGCAGTATTTT.

The gene calls are TRBV4-1 and TRBJ2-3; 8 positions agree with TRBD2. This CDR3 has 16 residues. The V gene's germline CDR1 is MGHRA and CDR2 YSYEKL. The junction had 9 bases not matched to a gene; V was cut back by 4 bases and J by 3 bases. CDR3 protein: CASSLSGILRTDTQYF. In DNA, the CDR3 is TGCGCCAGCAGCCTTAGCGGGATCCTCCGTACAGATACGCAGTATTTT.

The rearrangement joins TRBV6-5 to TRBJ1-5, with D unresolved. CDR1 and CDR2 from the germline V gene are MNHEY and SVGAGI. Trimming removed 7 bases at V and 0 bases at J, with 4 bases between. CDR3 length: 12 amino acids. This chain's CDR3 is CASTYSNQPQHF. The CDR3 nucleotides are TGTGCCAGCACTTATAGCAATCAGCCCCAGCATTTT.